The source of this T cell receptor (beta chain) is a study of CD8+ T cells in alopecia areata. Regarding treatment: oral pan-JAK inhibitor, 5-10 mg twice daily. Sorted out of PBMCs were CD4+ T cells and CD8+ T cells. cDNA reverse transcribed from extracted RNA served as the sequencing template. The data were produced by immunoSEQ multiplex PCR, yet TCRdb's version contains in-frame clones alone and is incomplete. The sample yields over 150,000 clones, roughly 53% seen once. On this clone: The sample carries other DNA sequences with the same CDR3.

Germline CDR1 SNHLY, CDR2 FYNNEI. V was cut by 3 bases and J by 8 bases, with 25 bases left in between. The CDR3 is 17 residues long. The chain couples TRBV2 to TRBJ1-2; tentative D call: TRBD1 (5 bases). Here the sequenced sample was CD8+ T cells sorted from blood, taken at week 24, from a patient treated with tofacitinib. The source of this sequence is a human donor with alopecia areata. DNA of the CDR3: TGTGCCAGCAGTGAGGGTAGAGGGACCGAGCTATTTATAGGCTACACCTTC. It specifies CASSEGRGTELFIGYTF.